The clone carrying this TCR beta chain was counted a few times. The data derive from a study of cytomegalovirus exposure and HLA in healthy donors. Germline V gives CDR1 MNHEY, CDR2 SVGAGI. V was cut by 4 bases and J by 4 bases, with 11 bases left in between. This CDR3 contains 14 residues. Primers: 60 Vbeta forward and 13 Jbeta reverse. Sequencing used immunoSEQ multiplex PCR; TCRdb keeps in-frame clones, though not all of them. The sample has 100,000 to 150,000 clones; 8% to 9.5% are singletons. The clonotype comes from a man aged 35-49 years in good health and CMV-seronegative. The chain recombines TRBV6-5 with TRBJ2-1, with a tentative D call TRBD2 (5 bases). Source material: PBMCs. For the CDR3, the DNA is TGTGCCAGCAGTTCGTCGGGGTCGTACAATGAGCAGTTCTTC. Its translation is CASSSSGSYNEQFF.